The rows below give T cell receptor beta chains drawn from one sample of a study of OX40 agonist ivuxolimab in advanced cancers. Clones were sequenced by immunoSEQ multiplex PCR, and TCRdb holds only the in-frame ones, with some missing. The table includes tens of thousands of clones, approximately 81% detected once. Here the sequenced sample was CD4+ or CD8+ T cells sorted from blood, taken in a trial of the OX40 agonist ivuxolimab. These receptors all come from an adult with an advanced solid tumor such as melanoma, head and neck, liver or kidney cancer. Both conserved end residues are part of each CDR3. The D gene is left open where the match is weak. Clone size appears in some rows only: once, few, many, or a class for an expanded clone.

>TRBJ2-7|TRBD1|TRBV29-1|few
TGCAGCGTCAAGGACAGGGCGTACGAGCAGTACTTC
CSVKDRAYEQYF
>TRBJ2-3|-|TRBV18|-
TGTGCCAGCTCCTGGCGGGAACCCAGCACAGATACGCAGTATTTT
CASSWREPSTDTQYF
>TRBJ1-2|-|TRBV5-1|-
TGCGCCAGCACGGTCGTGGCAGGGGATGCCTACGGCTACACCTTC
CASTVVAGDAYGYTF
>TRBJ1-2|-|TRBV6-1|-
TGTGCCAGCGTCAAGAAGGCGTATGGCTACACCTTC
CASVKKAYGYTF
>TRBJ2-1|-|TRBV5-1|-
TGCGCCAGCAGCTTGGAGGATAGGGACTACAATGAGCAGTTCTTC
CASSLEDRDYNEQFF
>TRBJ2-6|-|TRBV14|once
TGTGCCAGCAACCTCGCTGGGGCCAACGTCCTGACTTTC
CASNLAGANVLTF
>TRBJ1-3|-|TRBV18|-
TGTGCCAGCTCACCAAGCCAGGGCAGGGAGAGATCTGGAAACACCATATATTTT
CASSPSQGRERSGNTIYF
>TRBJ1-4|TRBD1|TRBV5-5|-
TGTGCCAGCAGCTTGGCAGGGGGTAATGAAAAACTGTTTTTT
CASSLAGGNEKLFF
>TRBJ1-4|-|TRBV6-1|-
TGTGCCAGCAGTGAGGGACGCAGCAATGAAAAACTGTTTTTT
CASSEGRSNEKLFF
>TRBJ2-3|-|TRBV21-1|-
TGTGCCAGCAGCAATGGAGGACAGAAAGGGCCAGATACGCAGTATTTT
CASSNGGQKGPDTQYF
>TRBJ1-2|-|TRBV18|-
TGTGCCAGCTCACCAGGGGTGGGGAATAACTATGGCTACACCTTC
CASSPGVGNNYGYTF
>TRBJ1-2|-|TRBV29-1|-
TGCAGCGTCCAGCCCGGGTGGGACTCGACGACGTACGGCTACACCTTC
CSVQPGWDSTTYGYTF
>TRBJ1-3|TRBD1|TRBV19|-
TGTGCCAGTAGTATAGATGGGACAGTCTCTGGAAACACCATATATTTT
CASSIDGTVSGNTIYF
>TRBJ1-1|-|TRBV28|-
TGTGCCAGCAGTTTAAGGGTGAACACTGAAGCTTTCTTT
CASSLRVNTEAFF
>TRBJ2-1|TRBD2|TRBV7-2|-
TGTGCCAGCAGCTTTAGCGGGACGAGCAATGAGCAGTTCTTC
CASSFSGTSNEQFF
>TRBJ2-4|-|TRBV6-5|once
TGTGCCAGCAGCTCAGGACCCCGACAGATTCAGTACTTC
CASSSGPRQIQYF